This T cell receptor (beta chain) was identified in a study of shared clonotypes between healthy human individuals (dated by TCRdb to the early 2020s). At the level of the whole study: The cohort comprised a couple of women and a few men aged 18 to 49 years. Between about 0.85 and 9.5 billion PBMCs per donor were obtained by leukapheresis. For each donor, CD4 naive and CD4 memory were each given three plates, CD8 naive was given two plates, and CD8 memory was given one plate. Different laboratories and diverse techniques were used to prepare libraries and sequence TCR repertoires, to increase sequencing depth and limit assay-specific biases. To estimate repertoire size and how much clonotypes are shared between individuals, the study performed deep sequencing of blood TCR repertoires from roughly five healthy adults.

The full study reports these points: Across a few donors, approximately 4.6% of naive CD4, more than 3% of naive CD8, around 2.1% of memory CD4, and over 0.35% of memory CD8 clonotypes were shared. Pairwise subsampling led to the expectation that sequencing depth would affect the degree of clonotype sharing among donors. Naive subsets generally had larger estimated clonotype richness than memory subsets. Higher generation probabilities were observed for clonotypes shared by all four sorted-subset donors than for non-shared clonotypes. Rarefaction of sorted-subset datasets indicated incomplete sequencing despite the large sequencing depth. Because the study included only a small number of donors, the genetic and exposure-history diversity represented was limited. Sampling was restricted to blood, and TCR repertoires in tissues likely differ from the TCR repertoires found in blood.

The donors were healthy, HIV-negative adults with no recently reported acute infections or vaccinations. All donors were Caucasian adults living in Nashville, Tennessee, USA. Magnetic negative selection was used to enrich CD4+ T cells, after which naive cells were positively selected on CD45RA and the negative fraction became the memory subset. Blood was collected by leukapheresis, and PBMCs were isolated by Ficoll-Histopaque density gradient centrifugation and then cryopreserved in liquid nitrogen vapor phase. Analytical flow cytometry was used to check the purity and quantity of each magnetically sorted T cell population. From each sorted fraction, genomic DNA was isolated and quantified by UV absorbance on a Nanodrop 2000c. Using the deep immunoSEQ assay, multiplex PCR amplified TCR CDR3 regions from genomic DNA. Genomic DNA extracted from each cell subset was distributed evenly over all wells of several immunoSEQ 96-well plates, and each plate served as one replicate. For sorted subsets, each replicate PCR was loaded with 200 to 250 ng genomic DNA, equivalent to 25,000 to 35,000 T cell genomes. Purified libraries were measured with a Qubit 3.0 fluorometer, size-checked on a Bioanalyzer 2100, and measured again with the KAPA Library Quantification kit. Each immunoSEQ 96-well plate was sequenced on its own single-read 150-cycle Illumina NextSeq 550 flow cell. As for how the authors treated the data: Because the immunoSEQ output held only junctional sequences and lacked quality scores, the filtering could not match the filtering applied to full-length reads. To assign V/J genes and CDR3, sequences were annotated using PyIR, a Python wrapper for IgBLAST v1.9, with IMGT germline references. Reads were filtered out if the reads had weak V/J assignments (E-value above 1e-6), no CDR3, stop codons, out-of-frame junctions, or ambiguous translated residues. V3J clonotypes were defined as sequences sharing an identical inferred V gene, J gene, and CDR3 amino acid sequence. The percentage overlap between two repertoires was calculated by dividing the number of shared unique clonotypes by the size of the smaller repertoire. RTK rarefaction, the Chao1 estimator, and Recon v2.1 estimates of unobserved clonotypes were used to assess repertoire richness. OLGA was used to compute generation probabilities for all TCRbeta clonotypes that the gDNA method yielded from a handful of donors. Sourced from immuneACCESS, this table was stored by TCRdb with only in-frame sequences that have V and J called. A share of the clones is absent; for the studies checked, an unresolved V gene accounts for under half, and the remainder has no known explanation. The D gene and trimming were derived from the DNA, and the V and J assignments and clone size from that table. This sample gives roughly 2.4 million clones in total; approximately 94% of them show up just once. Of the sample, around 0.13% falls within the top ten clones.

Counted from cysteine to phenylalanine, this CDR3 has 15 amino acids. CDR3 DNA is the only sequence kept; it has 45 bases, read in frame from the first base. Trimming costs V 2 bases and J 1 base, and their ends lie 12 bases apart. Based on the germline V gene, the CDR1 and CDR2 sequences are SGHRS and YFSETQ. On this clone: Its antigen remains unidentified. No qualities accompany the bases; no much larger clone lies one base away.

The TCR comes from a man between 18 and 35 years old in good health. In this chain, TRBV5-1 is recombined with TRBJ2-5; tentative D gene TRBD2, with 6 bases matching. The specimen sequenced was naive CD4+ T cells sorted from blood. Interpreted using the paper, the cell subset or site label stands for: CD45RA+ positively selected. At the DNA level, the sequence is TGCGCCAGCAGCTTAGGCGGGAATACCCAAGAGACCCAGTACTTC. Translated, this is CASSLGGNTQETQYF.